These 22 T cell receptor beta chains came from one sample sequenced in a study of OX40 agonist ivuxolimab in advanced cancers. Clones were read by immunoSEQ multiplex PCR, and TCRdb kept only the in-frame ones, dropping some. The sample lists some 41,000 clones, 85% occurring once. The material sequenced was CD4+ or CD8+ T cells sorted from blood, taken in a trial of the OX40 agonist ivuxolimab. These receptors were obtained from an adult with an advanced solid tumor such as melanoma, head and neck, liver or kidney cancer.

The genes are TRBV6-6 and TRBJ2-6; no clear D gene. Germline V gives CDR1 MNHNY, CDR2 SVGAGI (reference sequence). With 10 bases removed from V and 0 bases from J, the gap between germline ends came to 10 bases. This CDR3 has 14 residues. The CDR3 coding sequence is TGTGCCATTTCGCCGTACTCTGGGGCCAACGTCCTGACTTTC. Encoded protein: CAISPYSGANVLTF.

This clone was seen a handful of times. The gene calls are TRBV5-4 and TRBJ2-3; the D is unclear. There are 15 residues in the CDR3. From germline, CDR1 is SGHNT and CDR2 YYREEE (reference sequence). V dropped 2 bases and J dropped 2 bases, with 12 bases sitting between them. CDR3 loop: CASSFYGSPTDTQYF. In DNA, the CDR3 is TGTGCCAGCAGCTTCTACGGCTCCCCCACAGATACGCAGTATTTT.

The chain couples TRBV30 to TRBJ1-2, with no clear D. The CDR3 totals 14 residues. V lost 0 bases and J 4 bases, leaving 12 bases between the germline ends. In germline, CDR1 is GTSNPN, CDR2 SVGIG (reference sequence). CDR3 amino acids: CAWSVGRPSYGYTF. CDR3 sequence (DNA): TGTGCCTGGAGTGTAGGAAGGCCAAGCTATGGCTACACCTTC.

Only one count was recorded for this clone. The rearrangement uses TRBV6-5 and TRBJ1-2; no clear D gene. In germline, CDR1 is MNHEY, CDR2 SVGAGI. Deletions cut 1 base from V and 3 bases from J, with 12 bases between. This CDR3 region has 15 residues. CDR3 sequence reads: CASSYLGWGDYGYTF. The CDR3 DNA reads TGTGCCAGCAGTTACTTGGGCTGGGGTGACTATGGCTACACCTTC.

The chain links TRBV11-3 to TRBJ2-1; 7 positions match TRBD2. V trimming: 3 bases; J trimming: 9 bases; junction bases outside the gene matches: 2. The CDR3 is 12 amino acids. Germline loops: CDR1 SGHNT, CDR2 YENEEA. CDR3 nucleotide sequence: TGTGCCAGCAGCTTTTGGGGGGGTGAGCAGTTCTTC. It codes for CASSFWGGEQFF.

The CDR3 DNA follows: TGTGCCAGTGCTTTGGGGTATGGCTACACCTTC. It specifies CASALGYGYTF. The rearrangement uses TRBV11-2 and TRBJ1-2; D unclear. Germline assignment: CDR1 SGHAT and CDR2 FQNNGV. The CDR3 covers 11 residues. Trimming removed 9 bases at V and 5 bases at J, with 10 bases between.

This chain links TRBV19 with TRBJ2-7, with 12 nucleotides matching TRBD2. V gave up 7 bases and J gave up 0 bases; unmatched junction bases: 7. CDR3 length: 16 residues. Germline CDR1 reads LNHDA; CDR2 reads SQIVND (reference sequence). Written as DNA, the CDR3 is TGTGCCAGTACCCGGACTAGCGGGACCTCCTCCTACGAGCAGTACTTC. This encodes CASTRTSGTSSYEQYF.

This chain connects TRBV10-3 to TRBJ1-1; D ambiguous. Per the germline V gene, CDR1 is ENHRY and CDR2 is SYGVKD. The CDR3 has 14 amino acids. V dropped 0 bases and J dropped 1 base, with 6 bases sitting between them. This chain's CDR3 is CAISESTWNTEAFF. As DNA, the CDR3 is TGTGCCATCAGTGAGTCGACTTGGAACACTGAAGCTTTCTTT.

The chain joins TRBV10-3 to TRBJ2-5; TRBD1 might be the D (5 bases). Trimming cost V 3 bases and J 5 bases, with 10 bases left between them. Germline CDR1 reads ENHRY; CDR2 reads SYGVKD. The CDR3 has 13 residues. CDR3 DNA sequence: TGTGCCATCAGTGAACAGGCGGATGAGACCCAGTACTTC. It encodes CAISEQADETQYF.

This clone has a handful of counts. The chain recombines TRBV18 with TRBJ1-1; D gene ambiguous. Trimming left V 3 bases short and J 5 bases short, with 7 bases between. CDR3 size: 12 residues. Germline CDR1 reads KGHSH; CDR2 reads LQKENI. CDR3 in DNA: TGTGCCAGCTCACCGTTAGAAACTGAAGCTTTCTTT. The encoded protein is CASSPLETEAFF.

The V and J genes are TRBV6-6 and TRBJ1-1; possible D gene TRBD1, 5 bases. The germline gives CDR1 MNHNY, CDR2 SVGAGI (reference sequence). The CDR3 runs 14 residues. Trimming shortened V by 6 bases and J by 4 bases, and 15 bases separated the two germline ends. CDR3 residues: CASSTSRGGTEAFF. For the CDR3, the DNA is TGTGCCAGCAGCACTTCCCGGGGGGGCACTGAAGCTTTCTTT.

This clone came up a few times. This rearrangement joins TRBV7-6 to TRBJ2-7, with D possibly matching TRBD2 (5 bases). The germline V gene encodes CDR1 SGHVS and CDR2 FNYEAQ. This CDR3 comprises 12 residues. Trimming removed 0 bases from V and 6 bases from J, with 6 bases in between. The CDR3 is CASSLAGSEQYF. The DNA for the CDR3 is TGTGCCAGCAGCTTAGCGGGGAGCGAGCAGTACTTC.

This rearrangement joins TRBV7-6 to TRBJ2-7; 10 nucleotides align to TRBD2. Unmatched junction bases numbered 20, after V lost 5 bases and J lost 7 bases. Germline-derived CDR1 and CDR2 are SGHVS and FNYEAQ. There are 18 residues in the CDR3. The CDR3 loop reads CASSPLAVLAGAPGEQYF. Written as DNA, the CDR3 is TGTGCCAGCAGCCCGTTGGCTGTGCTAGCGGGAGCCCCGGGTGAGCAGTACTTC.

The V gene is TRBV5-1, the J gene TRBJ2-1, with D perhaps matching TRBD2 (5 bases). This CDR3 is 15 amino acids long. V was cut by 1 base and J by 7 bases, with 15 bases left in between. Germline V lookup: CDR1 SGHRS, CDR2 YFSETQ. CDR3 amino acids: CASSLREPPGNEQFF. Written as DNA, the CDR3 is TGCGCCAGCAGCTTGAGGGAGCCCCCCGGGAATGAGCAGTTCTTC.

CDR3 residues: CSVGHGNTEAFF. CDR3 DNA: TGCAGCGTTGGACACGGTAACACTGAAGCTTTCTTT. The chain joins TRBV29-1 to TRBJ1-1; the D is unclear. Germline values: CDR1 SQVTM, CDR2 ANQGSEA. Between the trimmed V and J ends, which lost 4 bases and 2 bases, there was a span of 8 bases. The CDR3 runs 12 residues. Filled out from reference TRBV29-1 and TRBJ1-1, the complete variable domain reads SAVISQKPSRDICQRGTSLTIQCQVDSQVTMMFWYRQQPGQSLTLIATANQGSEATYESGFVIDKFPISRPNLTFSTLTVSNMSPEDSSIYLCSVGHGNTEAFFGQGTRLTVV.

Turning to this clone: Mismatch with germline at one junction end may stem from a read error. V usage is TRBV5-8 and J usage is TRBJ1-1; 7 bases are shared with TRBD1. The germline V gene has CDR1 SGHTS and CDR2 YDEGEE. The CDR3 runs to 13 residues. CDR3 in DNA: TGTGCCAGCAGCATCAGGGGGAACCCTGAAGCTTTCTTT. This encodes CASSIRGNPEAFF. Looking up the rest from reference TRBV5-8 and TRBJ1-1 gives the full variable domain: EAGVTQSPTHLIKTRGQQATLRCSPISGHTSVYWYQQALGLGLQFLLWYDEGEERNRGNFPPRFSGRQFPNYSSELNVNALELEDSALYLCASSIRGNPEAFFGQGTRLTVV.

As DNA, the CDR3 is TGTGCCAGCAGCTTAGTTCGGGACGGGTACTTTAATGAAAAACTGTTTTTT. Residues: CASSLVRDGYFNEKLFF. The V call is TRBV7-9, the J call TRBJ1-4; D is possibly TRBD1 (5 bases). Germline lookup yields CDR1 SEHNR and CDR2 FQNEAQ (reference sequence). The CDR3 consists of 17 residues. Trimming shortened V by 1 base and J by 4 bases, and 16 bases separated the two germline ends.

This CDR3 is CARTGGGYGYTF. The CDR3 nucleotides are TGTGCCAGGACGGGGGGCGGCTATGGCTACACCTTC. The chain couples TRBV9 to TRBJ1-2, with D possibly being TRBD1 (6 bases). Germline V CDR1 and CDR2: SGDLS, YYNGEE. Trimming stripped 8 bases from V and 4 bases from J, with 12 bases between. The CDR3 has 12 amino acids.

V gene TRBV29-1 combines with J gene TRBJ1-3, with D unclear. Germline assignment: CDR1 SQVTM and CDR2 ANQGSEA. Deletions cut 6 bases from V and 0 bases from J, with 18 bases between. This CDR3 comprises 16 residues. CDR3 nucleotide sequence: TGCAGCGTGGACCCTGGGGAAGGATACTCTGGAAACACCATATATTTT. Its translation is CSVDPGEGYSGNTIYF. Complete variable domain (other parts from reference TRBV29-1 and TRBJ1-3): SAVISQKPSRDICQRGTSLTIQCQVDSQVTMMFWYRQQPGQSLTLIATANQGSEATYESGFVIDKFPISRPNLTFSTLTVSNMSPEDSSIYLCSVDPGEGYSGNTIYFGEGSWLTVV.

Turning to this clone: An end of the junction does not agree with germline; a read error may underlie this. Other nucleotide sequences in the sample specify the same CDR3. The genes are TRBV15 and TRBJ1-1, with a possible D match to TRBD1 (6 bases). Germline CDR1 LNHNV, CDR2 YYDKDF (reference sequence). This CDR3 spans 16 amino acids. The CDR3 sequence is CATSRNREIGNTEAFF. The CDR3 nucleotides are TGTGCCACCAGCAGGAACAGGGAAATAGGGAACACTGAAGCTTTTTTT.

This clone was seen just once. The chain combines TRBV25-1 with TRBJ2-7; no clear D gene. This CDR3 has 14 residues. The V gene's germline CDR1 is MGHDK and CDR2 SYGVNS. The V and J ends lost 3 bases and 1 base respectively, with 10 bases between them. Written as DNA, the CDR3 is TGTGCCAGCAGTGATATCGACCGGTCCTACGAGCAGTACTTC. Amino acids: CASSDIDRSYEQYF.

This sequence joins TRBV27 and TRBJ1-5; TRBD1 is a possible D gene (5 bases). Trimming took off 2 bases at V and 2 bases at J, with 10 bases between the two ends. Germline-derived CDR1 and CDR2 are MNHEY and SMNVEV (reference sequence). This CDR3 comprises 15 residues. DNA of the CDR3: TGTGCCAGCAGTTTAGTTAGGGGTCGCAATCAGCCCCAGCATTTT. Amino acids: CASSLVRGRNQPQHF.